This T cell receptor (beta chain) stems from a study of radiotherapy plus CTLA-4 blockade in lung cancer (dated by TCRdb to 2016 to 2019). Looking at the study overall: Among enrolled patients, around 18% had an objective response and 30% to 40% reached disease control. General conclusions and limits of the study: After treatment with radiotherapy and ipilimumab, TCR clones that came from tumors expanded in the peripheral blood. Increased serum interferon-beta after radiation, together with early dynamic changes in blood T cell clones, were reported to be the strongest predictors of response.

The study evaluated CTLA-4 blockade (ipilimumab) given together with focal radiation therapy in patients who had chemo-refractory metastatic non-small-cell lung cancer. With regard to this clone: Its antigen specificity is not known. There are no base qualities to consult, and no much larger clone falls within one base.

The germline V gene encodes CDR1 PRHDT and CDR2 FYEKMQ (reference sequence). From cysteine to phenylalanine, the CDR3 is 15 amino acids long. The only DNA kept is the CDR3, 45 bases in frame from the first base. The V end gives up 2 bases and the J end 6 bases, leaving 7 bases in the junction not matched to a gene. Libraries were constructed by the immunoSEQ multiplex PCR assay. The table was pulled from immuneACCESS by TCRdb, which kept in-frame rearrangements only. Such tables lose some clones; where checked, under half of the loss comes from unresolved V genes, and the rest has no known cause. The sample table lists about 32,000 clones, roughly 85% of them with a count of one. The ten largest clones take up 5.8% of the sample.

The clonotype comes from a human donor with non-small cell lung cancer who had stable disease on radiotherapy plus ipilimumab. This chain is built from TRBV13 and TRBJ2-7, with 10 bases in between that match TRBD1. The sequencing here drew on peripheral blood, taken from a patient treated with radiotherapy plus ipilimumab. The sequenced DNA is TGTGCCAGCAGCTTAAGAGACAGGGGGCGCGGCGAGCAGTACTTC. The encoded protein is CASSLRDRGRGEQYF.